The T cell receptor beta chain under discussion was sequenced for a study of T cell changes during pregnancy in multiple sclerosis. The V gene's germline CDR1 is SQVTM and CDR2 ANQGSEA. V dropped 6 bases and J dropped 1; count of bases not matched to a gene: 16. The CDR3 contains 18 residues. Method: immunoSEQ multiplex PCR; TCRdb's copy keeps in-frame clones and lacks some. The table includes 65,000 to 85,000 clones, about 90% detected once. V and J are TRBV29-1 and TRBJ2-2; 8 bases are shared with TRBD2. The input for sequencing was peripheral blood, taken after pregnancy. The receptor comes from a female donor with multiple sclerosis, enrolled in a pregnancy study. The CDR3 coding sequence is TGCAGCGTCAAGATGCGCTTGCTAGCGGGCCAGAACACCGGGGAGCTGTTTTTT. Its protein is CSVKMRLLAGQNTGELFF.